Below are 12 T cell receptor beta chains sequenced from a single sample in a study of T cell changes during pregnancy in multiple sclerosis. Profiling relied on immunoSEQ multiplex PCR, and the TCRdb table lists in-frame clones only, not all of them. The sample lists about 69,000 clones, roughly nine tenths seen once, with 0.29% in the top ten. The source material was CD4+ T cells from peripheral blood mononuclear cells, sampled in the third trimester of pregnancy. The receptors shown here come from a female donor in good health, enrolled as a control in a pregnancy study.

This chain uses TRBV20-1 with TRBJ2-3, with D possibly being TRBD2 (6 bases). The V end was cut by 6 bases, the J end by 8 bases, with 9 bases between. The CDR3 has 10 residues. CDR1 and CDR2 (germline): DFQATT, SNEGSKA (reference sequence). Here the CDR3 DNA reads TGCAGTGCCGCGGGGCTTACGCAGTATTTT. It translates to CSAAGLTQYF.

In this sample, this clone turned up a few times. This sequence joins TRBV30 and TRBJ1-1, with no clear D. Germline V gives CDR1 GTSNPN, CDR2 SVGIG (reference sequence). The CDR3 covers 12 residues. V was clipped by 5 bases and J by 3 bases, with 10 bases between them. CDR3: CAWGHVYTEAFF. DNA for the CDR3: TGTGCCTGGGGGCACGTATACACTGAAGCTTTCTTT.

The CDR3 spells CASIKLGTSGANTGELFF. CDR3 in DNA: TGTGCCAGCATCAAGCTAGGGACTAGCGGGGCGAACACCGGGGAGCTGTTTTTT. The chain uses TRBV7-3 and TRBJ2-2, with 13 bases matching TRBD2. The CDR3 runs 18 residues. Per germline, CDR1 SGHTA and CDR2 FQGTGA. V shed 7 bases and J 0 bases; nucleotides not matched to a gene: 8.

The chain combines TRBV27 with TRBJ1-5; D unresolved. The CDR3 has 14 residues. V lost 3 bases and J lost 1, with 7 bases in between. CDR1 and CDR2 (germline): MNHEY, SMNVEV (reference sequence). The CDR3 spells CASSLGRSNQPQHF. DNA of the CDR3: TGTGCCAGCAGTTTGGGCAGGAGCAATCAGCCCCAGCATTTT.

The CDR3 coding sequence is TGTGCCAGCGGGACAGGGATGGCTGGGGCCAACGTCCTGACTTTC. Its translation is CASGTGMAGANVLTF. The V gene is TRBV2, the J gene TRBJ2-6; 9 bases align to TRBD1. V lost 8 bases, J lost 2 bases, and 4 bases stayed unmatched. The CDR3 has 15 amino acids. The germline CDR1 and CDR2 sequences are SNHLY and FYNNEI.

The V gene is TRBV7-9, the J gene TRBJ1-2, with D unclear. V lost 5 bases, J lost 4 bases, and 14 bases lay in between. Germline V CDR1 and CDR2: SEHNR, FQNEAQ (reference sequence). The CDR3 totals 14 residues. The CDR3 loop is CASSPLGASYGYTF. CDR3 in DNA: TGTGCCAGCAGCCCACTAGGAGCCTCCTATGGCTACACCTTC. The full variable domain, its missing parts supplied by reference TRBV7-9 and TRBJ1-2, is DTGVSQNPRHKITKRGQNVTFRCDPISEHNRLYWYRQTLGQGPEFLTYFQNEAQLEKSRLLSDRFSAERPKGSFSTLEIQRTEQGDSAMYLCASSPLGASYGYTFGSGTRLTVV.

The sample holds a few counts of this clone. The J gene is TRBJ2-7, the V gene TRBV5-4; D unclear. V dropped 1 base and J dropped 2 bases, with 13 bases sitting between them. The CDR3 extends over 15 amino acids. CDR1 is SGHNT, CDR2 YYREEE, per germline (reference sequence). The CDR3 sequence: CASSLSSISAYEQYF. CDR3 coding DNA: TGTGCCAGCAGCTTGTCCTCAATCTCGGCCTACGAGCAGTACTTC.

The V gene is TRBV18, the J gene TRBJ2-5, with 7 bases aligning to TRBD1. Germline CDR1 is KGHSH and CDR2 is LQKENI. V lost 0 bases to trimming and J lost 2 bases; unmatched junction nucleotides: 9. The CDR3 extends over 17 amino acids. Written as DNA, the CDR3 is TGTGCCAGCTCACCACCGCGGCAGGGGGTCAAGCAAGAGACCCAGTACTTC. This sequence encodes CASSPPRQGVKQETQYF. The full variable domain, its missing parts supplied by reference TRBV18 and TRBJ2-5, is NAGVMQNPRHLVRRRGQEARLRCSPMKGHSHVYWYRQLPEEGLKFMVYLQKENIIDESGMPKERFSAEFPKEGPSILRIQQVVRGDSAAYFCASSPPRQGVKQETQYFGPGTRLLVL.

The table lists this clone with a few counts. The genes are TRBV7-3 and TRBJ1-2; the D gene is possibly TRBD1 (6 bases). Germline V lookup: CDR1 SGHTA, CDR2 FQGTGA. Trimming took 5 bases from V and 2 from J, leaving 9 bases between them. CDR3 length equals 13 residues. DNA for the CDR3: TGTGCCAGCAGCCCGGACAGAAACTATGGCTACACCTTC. It codes for CASSPDRNYGYTF.

The chain carries TRBV18 and TRBJ2-7, with a possible D match to TRBD1 (6 bases). The CDR3 totals 15 residues. The germline V and J ends were trimmed by 2 bases and 2 bases, with 13 bases remaining between them. Germline-derived CDR1 and CDR2 are KGHSH and LQKENI. The CDR3 DNA sequence: TGTGCCAGCTCACCAAATGGATGGGACACCTACGAGCAGTACTTC. Its protein product is CASSPNGWDTYEQYF. The complete variable domain, with remaining parts taken from reference TRBV18 and TRBJ2-7, reads NAGVMQNPRHLVRRRGQEARLRCSPMKGHSHVYWYRQLPEEGLKFMVYLQKENIIDESGMPKERFSAEFPKEGPSILRIQQVVRGDSAAYFCASSPNGWDTYEQYFGPGTRLTVT.

V gene TRBV4-3 combines with J gene TRBJ1-2; D possibly corresponds to TRBD1 (6 bases). The V end was cut by 0 bases, the J end by 4 bases, with 12 bases between. The length of the CDR3 is 15 residues. Per the germline V gene, CDR1 is LGHNA and CDR2 is YSLEER. CDR3: CASSQDATGLYGYTF. Written as DNA, the CDR3 is TGCGCCAGCAGCCAAGATGCGACAGGACTCTATGGCTACACCTTC.

The rearrangement joins TRBV14 to TRBJ1-2; D is unclear. Trimming stripped 1 base from V and 8 bases from J, with 11 bases between. CDR1 is SGHDN and CDR2 is FVKESK in the germline V gene. The CDR3 is 13 residues long. Here the CDR3 reads CASSQAVVGGYTF. CDR3 DNA sequence: TGTGCCAGCAGCCAAGCGGTTGTGGGCGGCTACACCTTC.